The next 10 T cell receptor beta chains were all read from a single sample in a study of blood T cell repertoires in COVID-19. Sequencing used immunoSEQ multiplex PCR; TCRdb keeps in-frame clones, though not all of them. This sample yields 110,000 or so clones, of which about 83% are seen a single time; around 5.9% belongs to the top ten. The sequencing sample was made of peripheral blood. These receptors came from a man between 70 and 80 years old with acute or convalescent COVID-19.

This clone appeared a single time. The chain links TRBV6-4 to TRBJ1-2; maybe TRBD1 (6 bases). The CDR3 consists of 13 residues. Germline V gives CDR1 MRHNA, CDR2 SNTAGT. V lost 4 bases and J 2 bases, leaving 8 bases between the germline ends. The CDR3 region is CASSGGQNYGYTF. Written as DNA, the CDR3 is TGTGCCAGCAGTGGAGGACAGAACTATGGCTACACCTTC.

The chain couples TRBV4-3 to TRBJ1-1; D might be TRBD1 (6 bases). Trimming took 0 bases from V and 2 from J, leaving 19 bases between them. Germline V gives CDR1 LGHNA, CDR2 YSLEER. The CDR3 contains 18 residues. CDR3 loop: CASSQETGPMFGNTEAFF. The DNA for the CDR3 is TGCGCCAGCAGCCAAGAGACAGGACCCATGTTTGGTAACACTGAAGCTTTCTTT.

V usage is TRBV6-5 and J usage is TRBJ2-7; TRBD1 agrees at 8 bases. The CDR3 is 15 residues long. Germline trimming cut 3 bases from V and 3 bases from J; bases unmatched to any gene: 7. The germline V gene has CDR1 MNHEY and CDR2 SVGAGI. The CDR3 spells CASSYGTGGLYEQYF. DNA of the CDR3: TGTGCCAGCAGTTATGGAACAGGGGGACTCTACGAGCAGTACTTC.

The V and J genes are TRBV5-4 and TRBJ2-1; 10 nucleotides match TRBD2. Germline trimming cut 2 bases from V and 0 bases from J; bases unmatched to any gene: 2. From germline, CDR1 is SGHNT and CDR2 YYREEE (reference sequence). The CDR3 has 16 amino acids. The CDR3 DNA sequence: TGTGCCAGCAGCTTAGCGGGGGGGCCCTCCTACAATGAGCAGTTCTTC. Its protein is CASSLAGGPSYNEQFF.

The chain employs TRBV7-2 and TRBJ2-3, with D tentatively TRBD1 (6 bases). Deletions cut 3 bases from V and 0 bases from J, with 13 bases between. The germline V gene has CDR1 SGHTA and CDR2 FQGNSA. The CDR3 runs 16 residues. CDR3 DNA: TGTGCCAGCAGCTTGCTGGGGGCGTACAGCACAGATACGCAGTATTTT. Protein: CASSLLGAYSTDTQYF.

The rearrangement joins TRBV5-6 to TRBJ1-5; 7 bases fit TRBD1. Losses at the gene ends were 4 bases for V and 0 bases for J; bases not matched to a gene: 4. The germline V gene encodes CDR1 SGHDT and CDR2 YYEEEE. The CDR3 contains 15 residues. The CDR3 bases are TGTGCCAGCAGCAAACAGGGGTATAGCAATCAGCCCCAGCATTTT. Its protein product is CASSKQGYSNQPQHF.

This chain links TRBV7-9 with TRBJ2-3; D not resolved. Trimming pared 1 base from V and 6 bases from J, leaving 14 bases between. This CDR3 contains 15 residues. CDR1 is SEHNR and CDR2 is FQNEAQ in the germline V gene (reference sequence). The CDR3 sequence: CASSLGPRLPDTQYF. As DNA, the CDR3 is TGTGCCAGCAGCTTAGGCCCCCGGTTGCCGGATACGCAGTATTTT.

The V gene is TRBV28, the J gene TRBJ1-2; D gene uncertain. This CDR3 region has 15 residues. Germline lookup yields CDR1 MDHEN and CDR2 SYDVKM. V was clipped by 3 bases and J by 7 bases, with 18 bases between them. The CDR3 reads CASSFYRPGQGGYTF. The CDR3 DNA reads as TGTGCCAGCAGTTTTTACCGCCCAGGTCAAGGTGGCTACACCTTC.

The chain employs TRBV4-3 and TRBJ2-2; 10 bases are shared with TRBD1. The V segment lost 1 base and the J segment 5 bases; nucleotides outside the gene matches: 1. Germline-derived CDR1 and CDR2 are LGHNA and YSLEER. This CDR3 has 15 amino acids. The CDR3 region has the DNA TGCGCCAGCAGCCAAGGGACAGGGGGAACCGGGGAGCTGTTTTTT. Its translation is CASSQGTGGTGELFF.

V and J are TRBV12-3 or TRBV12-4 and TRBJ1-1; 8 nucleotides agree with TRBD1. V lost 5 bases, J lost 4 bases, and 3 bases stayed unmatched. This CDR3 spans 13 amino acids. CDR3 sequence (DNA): TGTGCCAGCAGTATACAGGGGGGCACTGAAGCTTTCTTT. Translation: CASSIQGGTEAFF.